This T cell receptor (beta chain) was profiled in a study of blood T cell repertoires in COVID-19 (dated by TCRdb to the early 2020s). With respect to the entire study: Samples from collaborators originated in the United States, Italy and Spain and spanned both the acute and convalescent phases of COVID-19. The sample metadata nearly always contained a de-identified subject ID, COVID-19 status, age in years and sex. The material from the prospective study consisted of cDNA or gDNA derived from T cells, B-cell-depleted T cells, or PBMCs. Where available, HLA class I and class II types were obtained from metadata supplied by the sample provider rather than from assay-based typing. Subjects who had been exposed to COVID-19, were actively infected with it, or had recovered from it provided the deeply sampled blood TCRbeta repertoires that made up the dataset. Samples were obtained from the ongoing ImmuneRACE study (first 160 participants) and from over a thousand subjects provided by 6 global collaborators. The repertoires were released in a freely available public database intended as a resource for research on the immune response to SARS-CoV-2.

The CDR3 holds 12 amino acids from the cysteine to the phenylalanine. Only the CDR3 region is kept as DNA, spanning 36 bases read in frame from base 1. Unmatched junction bases come to 8, with V trimmed by 4 bases and J by 16 bases. The germline V gene (reference sequence) gives CDR1 as SSHAT and CDR2 as FNYEAQ. Remarks on this clone: It has no known antigen specificity. The record has no base qualities; no much larger clone is one base away.

One collaborating source in Seattle enrolled patients during active infection and followed them longitudinally through the course of disease. Collaborating institutions collected whole blood in K2EDTA tubes following their own protocols. For TCRbeta analysis, collaborator samples were shipped as frozen whole blood, as isolated PBMCs, or as DNA extracted from either sample type. On the study overall, not on this receptor specifically: The quantity of clinical and demographic metadata differed by source and by participant and was supplied without curation.

TCRbeta CDR3 regions were amplified from genomic DNA by means of the immunoSEQ Assay, a bias-controlled multiplex PCR. The published analysis was carried out like this. Nucleated cell counts per sample were estimated from amplification of reference gene primers within the assay. Sequence reads were collapsed and filtered to measure the absolute abundance of every unique TCRbeta CDR3 rearrangement. For each sample, productive Simpson clonality was calculated as the square root of Simpson's diversity index over productive rearrangements. The table was pulled from immuneACCESS by TCRdb, which kept in-frame rearrangements only. Such tables lose some clones; where checked, under half of the loss comes from unresolved V genes, and the rest has no known cause. V, J and clone size were drawn from that table, and D and trimming were deduced from the DNA. The sample table holds about 170,000 clones, of which 92% were seen once. The ten largest make up about 4.6% of the sample.

This sequence was found in a man between 25 and 39 years old with COVID-19, enrolled during active disease. The sequencing sample was made of peripheral blood. The chain was built from TRBV7-7 and TRBJ2-1; 9 nucleotides in the junction match TRBD2. The DNA sequence is TGTGCCAGCAGCTCTACCGGGACTAGCATCTTCTTC. This sequence encodes CASSSTGTSIFF. Extended through the reference TRBV7-7 and TRBJ2-1 proteins, this CDR3 yields the full variable domain: GAGVSQSPRYKVTKRGQDVTLRCDPISSHATLYWYQQALGQGPEFLTYFNYEAQPDKSGLPSDRFSAERPEGSISTLTIQRTEQRDSAMYRCASSSTGTSIFFGPGTRLTVL.